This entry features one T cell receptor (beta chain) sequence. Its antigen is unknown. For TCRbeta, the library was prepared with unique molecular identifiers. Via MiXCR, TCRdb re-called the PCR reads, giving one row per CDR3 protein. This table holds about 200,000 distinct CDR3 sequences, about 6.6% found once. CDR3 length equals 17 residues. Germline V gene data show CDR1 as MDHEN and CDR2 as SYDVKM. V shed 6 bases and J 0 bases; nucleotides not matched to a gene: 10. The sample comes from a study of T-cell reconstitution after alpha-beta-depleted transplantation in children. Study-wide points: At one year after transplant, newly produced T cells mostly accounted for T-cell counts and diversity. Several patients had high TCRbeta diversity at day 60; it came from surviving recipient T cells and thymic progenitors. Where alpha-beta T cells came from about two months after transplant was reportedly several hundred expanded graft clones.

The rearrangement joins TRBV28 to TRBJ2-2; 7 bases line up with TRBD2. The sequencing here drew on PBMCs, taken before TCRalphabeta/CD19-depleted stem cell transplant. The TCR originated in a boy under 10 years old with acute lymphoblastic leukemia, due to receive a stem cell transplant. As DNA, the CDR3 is TGTGCCAGCAGCGGTCCTCCGCTAGCGGCGAACACCGGGGAGCTGTTTTTT. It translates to CASSGPPLAANTGELFF.